These T cell receptor beta chains were read from a single sample in a study of cytomegalovirus exposure and HLA in healthy donors. Libraries were prepared by immunoSEQ multiplex PCR; TCRdb keeps only in-frame clonotypes and omits some of them. The sample carries fewer than 70,000 clones, 85% to 95% recorded once. The specimen was PBMCs. Source of these receptors: a woman aged 18-35 years in good health and CMV-seropositive. The CDR3 runs from the conserved cysteine through the conserved F or W. Fields, in order: V gene, J gene, CDR3 length, D gene, clone size, CDR3 protein, CDR3 DNA. D genes are given only for firm matches. Some rows have no size entry. The others give once, few or many, or a class for an expanded clone.

V: TRBV11-2; J: TRBJ2-3; length: 16; D: TRBD2; size: NA; CDR3: CASSWGGEAPADTQYF; DNA: TGTGCCAGCAGCTGGGGGGGGGAGGCCCCCGCAGATACGCAGTATTTT
V: TRBV2; J: TRBJ2-3; length: 11; D: NA; size: NA; CDR3: CAGGPTDTQYF; DNA: TGTGCCGGTGGGCCCACAGATACGCAGTATTTT
V: TRBV7-8; J: TRBJ1-4; length: 15; D: TRBD1; size: NA; CDR3: CASSLWTGEEEKLFF; DNA: TGTGCCAGCAGCCTCTGGACAGGGGAGGAAGAAAAACTGTTTTTT
V: TRBV5-1; J: TRBJ2-2; length: 16; D: TRBD2; size: once; CDR3: CASSQGSSGITGELFF; DNA: TGCGCCAGCAGCCAGGGGTCTAGCGGGATTACCGGGGAACTGTTTTTT
V: TRBV27; J: TRBJ2-1; length: 21; D: TRBD2; size: NA; CDR3: CASSPIPGLAGTRGLYNEQFF; DNA: TGTGCCAGCAGCCCTATTCCGGGACTAGCGGGGACGAGAGGGCTCTACAATGAGCAGTTCTTC
V: TRBV12-5; J: TRBJ2-7; length: 17; D: TRBD2; size: NA; CDR3: CASGLVSTSGAIYEQYF; DNA: TGTGCTAGTGGTTTGGTCTCGACTAGCGGGGCTATCTACGAGCAGTACTTC
V: TRBV4-3; J: TRBJ2-2; length: 15; D: NA; size: NA; CDR3: CASSQVGGSPGELFF; DNA: TGCGCCAGCAGCCAAGTTGGGGGCAGCCCCGGGGAGCTGTTTTTT
V: TRBV29-1; J: TRBJ2-1; length: 14; D: TRBD2; size: NA; CDR3: CSVELAGVGDEQFF; DNA: TGCAGCGTTGAATTAGCGGGGGTAGGAGATGAGCAGTTCTTC
V: TRBV6-6; J: TRBJ2-1; length: 13; D: TRBD1; size: NA; CDR3: CASGGQGVSEQFF; DNA: TGTGCCAGCGGAGGACAGGGAGTCAGTGAGCAGTTCTTC
V: TRBV5-1; J: TRBJ2-5; length: 15; D: TRBD2; size: NA; CDR3: CASSVGSGGSETQYF; DNA: TGCGCCAGCAGCGTTGGTAGCGGGGGGTCGGAGACCCAGTACTTC
V: TRBV5-6; J: TRBJ2-7; length: 14; D: TRBD1; size: NA; CDR3: CASSLPGQGYEQYF; DNA: TGTGCCAGCAGCTTGCCGGGACAGGGCTACGAGCAGTACTTC
V: TRBV6-1; J: TRBJ1-5; length: 15; D: NA; size: NA; CDR3: CASSEGSVRGQPQHF; DNA: TGTGCCAGCAGTGAAGGATCGGTCCGGGGTCAGCCCCAGCATTTT
V: TRBV15; J: TRBJ1-1; length: 16; D: NA; size: NA; CDR3: CATSRRGFQGSTEAFF; DNA: TGTGCCACCAGCAGGAGGGGGTTCCAGGGAAGTACTGAAGCTTTCTTT
V: TRBV6-5; J: TRBJ1-5; length: 13; D: TRBD1; size: NA; CDR3: CASRPRGDQPQHF; DNA: TGTGCCAGCAGACCCAGGGGGGATCAGCCCCAGCATTTT
V: TRBV13; J: TRBJ2-7; length: 18; D: TRBD2; size: once; CDR3: CASSLGLRGLAATYEQYF; DNA: TGTGCCAGCAGCTTAGGTCTCCGGGGACTAGCGGCGACCTACGAGCAGTACTTC
V: TRBV18; J: TRBJ2-7; length: 15; D: TRBD1; size: NA; CDR3: CASSRGTGDSYEQYF; DNA: TGTGCCAGCTCCCGTGGGACAGGTGATTCCTACGAGCAGTACTTC
V: TRBV6-1; J: TRBJ1-1; length: 13; D: NA; size: NA; CDR3: CASSQARFTEAFF; DNA: TGTGCCAGCTCTCAAGCCCGGTTCACTGAAGCTTTCTTT
V: TRBV29-1; J: TRBJ1-1; length: 14; D: TRBD1; size: NA; CDR3: CSVSAGTGNTEAFF; DNA: TGCAGCGTATCCGCCGGGACAGGGAACACTGAAGCTTTCTTT
V: TRBV5-6; J: TRBJ1-5; length: 14; D: TRBD1; size: NA; CDR3: CASSVMTGNQPQHF; DNA: TGTGCCAGCAGCGTTATGACAGGGAATCAGCCCCAGCATTTT
V: TRBV4-2; J: TRBJ2-1; length: 17; D: TRBD2; size: NA; CDR3: CASSQEGLAGFINEQFF; DNA: TGTGCCAGCAGCCAAGAAGGACTAGCGGGGTTCATCAATGAGCAGTTCTTC
V: TRBV29-1; J: TRBJ2-5; length: 12; D: NA; size: NA; CDR3: CSVGGLWETQYF; DNA: TGCAGCGTTGGCGGACTCTGGGAGACCCAGTACTTC
V: TRBV28; J: TRBJ2-3; length: 15; D: TRBD2; size: NA; CDR3: CASTTTSGGTDTQYF; DNA: TGTGCCAGCACTACAACTAGCGGGGGAACAGATACGCAGTATTTT
V: TRBV6-1; J: TRBJ1-1; length: 14; D: TRBD1; size: NA; CDR3: CASSETGRNTEAFF; DNA: TGTGCCAGCAGCGAGACAGGGCGGAACACTGAAGCTTTCTTT
V: TRBV7-6; J: TRBJ1-1; length: 14; D: TRBD1; size: NA; CDR3: CASSLRTGVTEAFF; DNA: TGTGCCAGCAGCCTAAGGACAGGGGTTACTGAAGCTTTCTTT
V: TRBV11-1; J: TRBJ2-3; length: 19; D: TRBD2; size: NA; CDR3: CASSLLAGGGMRRTDTQYF; DNA: TGTGCCAGCAGCTTGTTAGCGGGAGGTGGAATGAGGAGGACAGATACGCAGTATTTT
V: TRBV18; J: TRBJ1-6; length: 16; D: NA; size: once; CDR3: CASSPRSHRDGSPLHF; DNA: TGTGCCAGCTCACCACGTTCCCACAGAGACGGTTCACCCCTCCACTTT
V: TRBV2; J: TRBJ2-7; length: 12; D: TRBD2; size: NA; CDR3: CASSLAVYEQYF; DNA: TGTGCCAGCAGTCTAGCGGTCTACGAGCAGTACTTC
V: TRBV5-4; J: TRBJ1-1; length: 15; D: NA; size: NA; CDR3: CASSREVGEGTEAFF; DNA: TGTGCCAGCAGCAGGGAGGTGGGGGAGGGCACTGAAGCTTTCTTT
V: TRBV15; J: TRBJ1-2; length: 15; D: TRBD1; size: NA; CDR3: CATSGLLQGNYGYTF; DNA: TGTGCCACCAGCGGACTTCTACAGGGGAACTATGGCTACACCTTC
V: TRBV29-1; J: TRBJ2-3; length: 15; D: TRBD2; size: NA; CDR3: CSVDPSGAYTDTQYF; DNA: TGCAGCGTCGATCCTAGCGGGGCCTACACAGATACGCAGTATTTT
V: TRBV11-2; J: TRBJ2-3; length: 13; D: NA; size: NA; CDR3: CASSLDPTDTQYF; DNA: TGTGCCAGCAGCTTAGATCCAACAGATACGCAGTATTTT